The subject of this entry is one T cell receptor (beta chain). The sample belongs to a study of blood T cell repertoires in COVID-19. Background on the study: Specimens from acute and convalescent COVID-19 originated in the United States, Italy and Spain. T cells, B-cell-depleted T cells, or PBMCs supplied cDNA or gDNA.

In the authors' methods: Amplifying reference gene primers gave estimates of nucleated cell counts. Produced via immunoSEQ multiplex PCR; TCRdb's table is partial and in-frame only. The V and J calls and clone size were taken over from that table, and D and trimming were inferred from the DNA. The sample has around 290,000 clones; 65% to 90% are singletons. The Seattle patients joined while their infection was active and were tracked longitudinally afterward. Germline V CDR1 and CDR2: MNHNS, SASEGT. V lost 0 bases and J lost 3, with 11 bases in between. The CDR3 runs to 15 residues. The clonotype comes from a woman in her 70s with COVID-19, enrolled during active disease. Sequencing was performed on peripheral blood. This rearrangement joins TRBV6-1 to TRBJ2-5, with a weak D call TRBD1 (6 bases). The CDR3 spells CASSEARGTEETQYF. DNA for the CDR3: TGTGCCAGCAGTGAAGCTAGGGGGACGGAAGAGACCCAGTACTTC.